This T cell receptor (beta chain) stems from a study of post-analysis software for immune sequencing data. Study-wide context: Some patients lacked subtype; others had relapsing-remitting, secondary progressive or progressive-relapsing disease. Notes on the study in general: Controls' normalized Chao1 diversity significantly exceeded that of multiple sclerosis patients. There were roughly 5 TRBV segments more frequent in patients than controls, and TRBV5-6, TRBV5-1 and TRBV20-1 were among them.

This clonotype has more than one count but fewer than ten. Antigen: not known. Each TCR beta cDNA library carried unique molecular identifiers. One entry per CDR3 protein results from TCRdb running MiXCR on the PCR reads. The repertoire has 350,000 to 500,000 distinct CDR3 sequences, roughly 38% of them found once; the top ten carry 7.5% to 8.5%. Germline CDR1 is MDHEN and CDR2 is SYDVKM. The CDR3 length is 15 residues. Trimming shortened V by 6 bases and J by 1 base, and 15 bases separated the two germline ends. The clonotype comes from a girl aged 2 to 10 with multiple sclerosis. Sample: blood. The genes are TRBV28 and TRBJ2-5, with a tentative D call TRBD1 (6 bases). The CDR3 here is CASSRLQGPQETQYF. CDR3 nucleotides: TGTGCCAGCAGCCGTCTACAGGGTCCCCAAGAGACCCAGTACTTC.